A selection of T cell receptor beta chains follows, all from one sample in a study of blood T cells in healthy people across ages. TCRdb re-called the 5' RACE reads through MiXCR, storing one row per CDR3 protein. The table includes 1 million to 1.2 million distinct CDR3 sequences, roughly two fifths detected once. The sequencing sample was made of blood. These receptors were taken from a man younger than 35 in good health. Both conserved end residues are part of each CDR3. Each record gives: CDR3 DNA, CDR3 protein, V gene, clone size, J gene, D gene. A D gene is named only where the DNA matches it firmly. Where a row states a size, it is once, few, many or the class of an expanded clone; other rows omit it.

TGTGCTAGTGGTTTGGTTAAAGGGGGCTACACCTTC,CASGLVKGGYTF,TRBV12-5,-,TRBJ1-2,-
TGTGCCAGCAGTTTTGGGGTAGCCTATAATTCACCCCTCCACTTT,CASSFGVAYNSPLHF,TRBV12-3/TRBV12-4,-,TRBJ1-6,-
TGCGCCAGCAGCTTGGGCCTAGCGGGGGACATAGAGACCCAGTACTTC,CASSLGLAGDIETQYF,TRBV5-1,-,TRBJ2-5,TRBD2
TGTGCCAGCAGTTTCTGGAATCAGCCCCAGCATTTT,CASSFWNQPQHF,TRBV27,-,TRBJ1-5,-
TGTGCCAGCAGTTACTCGATCAGGACAGGGTTCTACGAGCGGTACTTC,CASSYSIRTGFYERYF,TRBV6-2/TRBV6-3,-,TRBJ2-7,TRBD1
TGTGCCAGCAGTCTGATCCGGGACATCCGGACTTCGGCCCTCCACTTT,CASSLIRDIRTSALHF,TRBV12-3/TRBV12-4,few,TRBJ1-6,-
TGTGCCAGCAGTTTGGACAGCACCGGACGGACCCAGTACTTC,CASSLDSTGRTQYF,TRBV12-3/TRBV12-4,-,TRBJ2-5,-
TGTGCCGGCAGCCAAGGAGGCACCGGGGAGCTGTTTTTT,CAGSQGGTGELFF,TRBV14,-,TRBJ2-2,-
TGTGCCAGCAGGGGGACAGGGGGCTTTTGTGGCTACACCTTC,CASRGTGGFCGYTF,TRBV21-1,-,TRBJ1-2,-
TGCAGCGCGTCGTTGGGGAGTAATGAAAAACTGTTTTTT,CSASLGSNEKLFF,TRBV29-1,-,TRBJ1-4,-
TGTGCCTGGAGTGTAGGGTCGGACAATCAGCCCCAGCATTTT,CAWSVGSDNQPQHF,TRBV30,few,TRBJ1-5,-
TGCGCCAGCAGCAGCGCGGGCCCCACAGATGCGCAGTATTTT,CASSSAGPTDAQYF,TRBV5-1,-,TRBJ2-3,-
TGCGGGGTACTAGCGGGGGGGCCCACAGATACGCAGTATTTT,CGVLAGGPTDTQYF,TRBV20-1,few,TRBJ2-3,TRBD2
TGCGCCAGCAGCCAAGATTGGGAGAGGAGGTTCTCTGGAAACACCATATATTTT,CASSQDWERRFSGNTIYF,TRBV4-1,-,TRBJ1-3,-
TGTGCCTGGAGTGTCATGGGGGCAGGCGAGCAGTACTTC,CAWSVMGAGEQYF,TRBV30,-,TRBJ2-7,-
TGCAGTGCTAGAGGCCCAGGGTTACCGAATGAGCAGTTCTTC,CSARGPGLPNEQFF,TRBV20-1,few,TRBJ2-1,-
TGTGCCAGCAGTAAAAGGACTAGCGGGACCGCGTACTTC,CASSKRTSGTAYF,TRBV6-5,-,TRBJ2-5,TRBD2
TGTGCCAGTAGCCCCGGACTAGCGGACACCTACGAGCAGTACTTC,CASSPGLADTYEQYF,TRBV19,-,TRBJ2-7,TRBD2
TGTGCCAGCTCGGGTTCGGGACTAGTATACAATGAGCAGTACTTC,CASSGSGLVYNEQYF,TRBV9,-,TRBJ2-7,TRBD2
TGTGCCAGCAGCGTAGAAGGACTAAACATCTCCTACAATGAGCAGTACTTC,CASSVEGLNISYNEQYF,TRBV9,few,TRBJ2-7,-
TGTGCCAGCGCCTCCGGGACAGGGTTGAGGGAGCGGTACTTC,CASASGTGLRERYF,TRBV6-2/TRBV6-3,-,TRBJ2-7,TRBD1
TGTGCCAGCAGCCCCTTGGGTACAGCGCAGTATTTT,CASSPLGTAQYF,TRBV7-9,once,TRBJ2-3,-
TGTGCCAGCAGCCGACTAGGGACACCTACAACTAATGAAAAACTGTTTTTT,CASSRLGTPTTNEKLFF,TRBV6-6,-,TRBJ1-4,-
TGTGTCAGCAGCTTAATGGCGGGGACTAAAGAGACCCAGTTCTTC,CVSSLMAGTKETQFF,TRBV7-3,-,TRBJ2-1,TRBD2
TGTGCCTGCAGTGACTGGGAGACCCAGTACTTC,CACSDWETQYF,TRBV2,-,TRBJ2-5,-
TGTGCCAGCAGTGGACTAGCGGGGGATTTGAATGAGCAGTACTTC,CASSGLAGDLNEQYF,TRBV3-1,few,TRBJ2-7,TRBD2
TGTGCCAGCACCGCCGGGCAGCAGTACTCTGGAAACACCATATATTTT,CASTAGQQYSGNTIYF,TRBV6-6,once,TRBJ1-3,-
TGTGCCACCAGTATCACAGGAAACAATGAGCAGTTCTTC,CATSITGNNEQFF,TRBV24-1,few,TRBJ2-1,-
TGCGCCAGCAGCTTGGACGTGAACACTGAAGCTTTCTTT,CASSLDVNTEAFF,TRBV5-1,many,TRBJ1-1,-
TGTGCCAGCAGCTTAGAGCAACTTGTTATTAGCACAGATACGCAGTATTTT,CASSLEQLVISTDTQYF,TRBV13,few,TRBJ2-3,-
TGTGCCAGCAGACGGGCCCAGGGAGAAAAACTGTTTTTT,CASRRAQGEKLFF,TRBV6-2/TRBV6-3,-,TRBJ1-4,-
TGCAGTGCGACCCCGGGGGCGACGACAGATACGCAGTATTTT,CSATPGATTDTQYF,TRBV20-1,few,TRBJ2-3,-
TGTGCCAGCAGCTTAGTGGAGGCAGGTTCAGATACGCAGTATTTT,CASSLVEAGSDTQYF,TRBV7-9,once,TRBJ2-3,-
TGTGCCAGCAGCGGACCGGGGTACACGACTTACGAGCAGTACTTC,CASSGPGYTTYEQYF,TRBV11-2,-,TRBJ2-7,-
TGCAGTGCTAGAGATGGCATGAAAGAGACCCAGTACTTC,CSARDGMKETQYF,TRBV20-1,-,TRBJ2-5,-
TGTGCCAGCAATCGCGGGGGGGCCCTGAAGACCCAGTACTTC,CASNRGGALKTQYF,TRBV21-1,few,TRBJ2-5,-
TGTGCCAGCAATCAGTCCCCGGGGGTTACAGATACGCAGTATTTT,CASNQSPGVTDTQYF,TRBV6-6,few,TRBJ2-3,-
TGTGCCAGCAGCTCTGACAGACACTATGGCTACACCTTC,CASSSDRHYGYTF,TRBV5-6,few,TRBJ1-2,-
TGCGCCAGCAGCTTGTTTTTGTTGGCCAACAACGAGCAGTACTTC,CASSLFLLANNEQYF,TRBV5-1,once,TRBJ2-7,-
TGTGCCAGCAGTTTCGGGACAGGCTTGCAAAAGCAGTTCTTC,CASSFGTGLQKQFF,TRBV28,few,TRBJ2-1,TRBD1
TGTGCCAGCAGCCGGGGCCTCAGTCGATCTAACTATGGCTACACCTTC,CASSRGLSRSNYGYTF,TRBV6-5,few,TRBJ1-2,-
TGTGCCAGCAGCACACGCACTCAGGGATCTGGGGCCAACGTCCTGACTTTC,CASSTRTQGSGANVLTF,TRBV9,-,TRBJ2-6,-
TGTGCCAGCAGTTACGGTAGGACTAGCGGGGGCCCCAGGACCTACGAGCAGTACTTC,CASSYGRTSGGPRTYEQYF,TRBV6-5,-,TRBJ2-7,TRBD2
TGTGCCAGCAGTTACCAGGGGTCCTCCTACGAGCAGTACTTC,CASSYQGSSYEQYF,TRBV6-5,few,TRBJ2-7,-
TGTGCCAGCAGCGCCGGTCGGACTGCGGTAAAACTGTTTTTT,CASSAGRTAVKLFF,TRBV9,-,TRBJ1-4,-
TGCGCCAGCAGCTTGGGCCCTACGGGACAGGCGACTAACTGTGGCTACACCTTC,CASSLGPTGQATNCGYTF,TRBV5-1,-,TRBJ1-2,TRBD1
TGTGCCAGCAGCTACCTCAGGGGGCGCGACACTGAAGCTTTCTTT,CASSYLRGRDTEAFF,TRBV3-1,once,TRBJ1-1,TRBD1
TGTGCCAGCAGCCAAAACAGGGTGGGCCAAGAGACCCAGTACTTC,CASSQNRVGQETQYF,TRBV14,-,TRBJ2-5,-
TGTGCCAGCAGCCCGGATGGGGTTGGGGGACTCACCACAGATACGCAGTATTTT,CASSPDGVGGLTTDTQYF,TRBV3-1,few,TRBJ2-3,-
TGTGCCAGCAGCCGGGGGCCCGAGCGCAATGAGCAGTTCTTC,CASSRGPERNEQFF,TRBV9,many,TRBJ2-1,-
TGTGCCAGCAGCATGGGTCGGGGTCCACGCTACACCTTC,CASSMGRGPRYTF,TRBV12-3/TRBV12-4,-,TRBJ1-2,-
TGTGCCAGCAGCCAAGGGACCGCTCGAAATGGGTCACCCCTCCACTTT,CASSQGTARNGSPLHF,TRBV3-1,-,TRBJ1-6,-
TGCAGTGCTAGATCCGGACTAGCGGGGGGCACAGATACGCAGTATTTT,CSARSGLAGGTDTQYF,TRBV20-1,-,TRBJ2-3,TRBD2
TGTGCCAGCAGCGCACCGGGACACAACACAGATGCGCAGTATTTT,CASSAPGHNTDAQYF,TRBV7-2,few,TRBJ2-3,-
TGTGCCAGCACAATGAACAGGGGATCTGAAGCTTTCTTT,CASTMNRGSEAFF,TRBV27,-,TRBJ1-1,TRBD1
TGTGCCAGCAGCCCAAGCGGAGTCTTATACAATGAGCAGTTCTTC,CASSPSGVLYNEQFF,TRBV7-2,-,TRBJ2-1,-
TGTGCCAGCACCCCCTCCGGCAGGGGGCAAGGCTACACCTTC,CASTPSGRGQGYTF,TRBV6-5,few,TRBJ1-2,TRBD1